These 18 T cell receptor beta chains came from one sample sequenced in a study of T cell changes during pregnancy in multiple sclerosis. TCRdb's copy holds only in-frame clones and misses some; the assay was immunoSEQ multiplex PCR. Here the sample spans 25,000 to 35,000 clones, around 92% being singletons. Sequences were derived from peripheral blood, sampled in the first trimester of pregnancy. The receptors originated from a female donor in good health, enrolled as a control in a pregnancy study.

The chain joins TRBV28 to TRBJ1-3; D call uncertain. This CDR3 spans 13 amino acids. The V end lost 8 bases, the J end lost 4 bases, and 12 bases lay between the germline ends. CDR1 and CDR2 (germline): MDHEN, SYDVKM. CDR3: CASQISGGNTIYF. As DNA, the CDR3 is TGTGCCAGCCAGATATCGGGAGGAAACACCATATATTTT.

The chain couples TRBV19 to TRBJ2-1; D may be TRBD2 (7 bases). Germline loops: CDR1 LNHDA, CDR2 SQIVND (reference sequence). V gave up 5 bases and J gave up 9 bases, with 14 bases separating them. The CDR3 runs to 13 residues. The CDR3 coding sequence is TGTGCCAGTAGTGGGGGGGGGCAGAGTGAGCAGTTCTTC. The encoded protein is CASSGGGQSEQFF.

V and J are TRBV7-9 and TRBJ2-3, with 16 bases that match TRBD2. V was clipped by 4 bases and J by 9 bases; unmatched bases: 16. CDR3 size: 19 residues. Germline-derived CDR1 and CDR2 are SEHNR and FQNEAQ (reference sequence). The CDR3, as DNA: TGTGCCAGCAGCTCAACGCCGGGACTAGCGGGGGGGGCCAGGGACACGCAGTATTTT. It encodes CASSSTPGLAGGARDTQYF. Full variable domain (missing parts from reference TRBV7-9 and TRBJ2-3): DTGVSQNPRHKITKRGQNVTFRCDPISEHNRLYWYRQTLGQGPEFLTYFQNEAQLEKSRLLSDRFSAERPKGSFSTLEIQRTEQGDSAMYLCASSSTPGLAGGARDTQYFGPGTRLTVL.

This chain uses TRBV10-3 with TRBJ1-1; D unresolved. The V end lost 6 bases, the J end lost 1 base, and 12 bases lay between the germline ends. There are 14 residues in the CDR3. Germline V gives CDR1 ENHRY, CDR2 SYGVKD. CDR3 DNA sequence: TGTGCCATCAGCCCCGGTGGTGGGAACACTGAAGCTTTCTTT. Translated: CAISPGGGNTEAFF.

The CDR3 nucleotides read TGCGCCAGCAGCGCGTCGATTAATGAGCAGTTCTTC. This encodes CASSASINEQFF. The chain couples TRBV5-1 to TRBJ2-1; no firm D call. CDR3 size: 12 residues. From germline, CDR1 is SGHRS and CDR2 YFSETQ. V was clipped by 4 bases and J by 7 bases, with 9 bases between them.

This rearrangement joins TRBV5-1 to TRBJ2-5; TRBD1 might be the D (6 bases). V was clipped by 7 bases and J by 4 bases, with 20 bases between them. The CDR3 has 15 residues. Looked up from germline, CDR1 is SGHRS and CDR2 is YFSETQ. The CDR3 DNA follows: TGCGCCAGCCAACCTTCCGGGACAAATAGAGAGACCCAGTACTTC. Encoded protein: CASQPSGTNRETQYF.

This rearrangement joins TRBV6-5 to TRBJ2-7; D gene ambiguous. With 0 bases removed from V and 2 bases from J, the gap between germline ends came to 8 bases. The germline V gene has CDR1 MNHEY and CDR2 SVGAGI. CDR3 length equals 14 residues. The CDR3 region has the DNA TGTGCCAGCAGTTACTCTGAATACACCTACGAGCAGTACTTC. Residues: CASSYSEYTYEQYF.

The V and J genes are TRBV6-6 and TRBJ2-2, with D tentatively TRBD1 (6 bases). The CDR3 runs to 14 residues. CDR1 and CDR2 (germline): MNHNY, SVGAGI (reference sequence). The germline V and J ends were trimmed by 5 bases and 5 bases, with 12 bases remaining between them. CDR3 region: CASSTDRWTGELFF. The CDR3, as DNA: TGTGCCAGCAGTACGGACAGATGGACCGGGGAGCTGTTTTTT.

The chain combines TRBV7-9 with TRBJ1-1, with TRBD1 matching 9 bases. This CDR3 comprises 16 residues. Germline-derived CDR1 and CDR2 are SEHNR and FQNEAQ (reference sequence). Trimming at V came to 6 bases and at J to 0 bases, leaving 8 bases not matched to a gene. The CDR3 coding sequence is TGTGCCAGCAGTTCCGCCGGGACAGGGTTGAACACTGAAGCTTTCTTT. It codes for CASSSAGTGLNTEAFF.

The rearrangement uses TRBV9 and TRBJ2-3, with 10 bases identical to TRBD2. V lost 0 bases and J lost 1; bases outside the gene matches: 11. This CDR3 comprises 19 residues. Per the germline V gene, CDR1 is SGDLS and CDR2 is YYNGEE. The CDR3 spells CASSVAASGGSSGTDTQYF. DNA for the CDR3: TGTGCCAGCAGCGTAGCCGCTAGCGGGGGATCGTCCGGCACAGATACGCAGTATTTT. The entire variable domain, with the rest obtained from reference TRBV9 and TRBJ2-3, is as follows: DSGVTQTPKHLITATGQRVTLRCSPRSGDLSVYWYQQSLDQGLQFLIQYYNGEERAKGNILERFSAQQFPDLHSELNLSSLELGDSALYFCASSVAASGGSSGTDTQYFGPGTRLTVL.

The chain couples TRBV11-3 to TRBJ2-1, with TRBD2 identical over 7 bases. This CDR3 is built from 15 residues. Trimming took 7 bases from V and 4 from J; bases not matched to a gene: 10. The V gene's germline CDR1 is SGHNT and CDR2 YENEEA. The CDR3 reads CASNPTGTKYNEQFF. The CDR3 bases are TGTGCCAGCAACCCGACCGGGACTAAATACAATGAGCAGTTCTTC.

The CDR3 region has the DNA TGTGCCAGCAGCTTAGTTCCGGGACAGGCCGTCTATGAAGCTTTCTTT. Residues: CASSLVPGQAVYEAFF. V gene TRBV7-8 combines with J gene TRBJ1-1; 8 bases agree with TRBD1. V trimming: 1 base; J trimming: 7 bases; junction bases outside the gene matches: 11. This CDR3 spans 16 amino acids. Germline CDR1 reads SGHVS; CDR2 reads FQNEAQ.

The chain links TRBV27 to TRBJ2-1, with D tentatively TRBD2 (5 bases). Germline V gene sequence: CDR1 MNHEY, CDR2 SMNVEV (reference sequence). V lost 6 bases to trimming and J lost 0 bases, with 18 bases between them. This CDR3 comprises 17 residues. CDR3 in amino acids: CASRSLSDFRSYNEQFF. The CDR3 DNA is TGTGCCAGCAGGTCCCTTAGCGACTTCCGCTCCTACAATGAGCAGTTCTTC.

The chain uses TRBV15 and TRBJ1-3; the match to TRBD1 covers 10 bases. J lost 8 bases, V lost 0 bases, and 7 bases had no gene match. Germline assignment: CDR1 LNHNV and CDR2 YYDKDF (reference sequence). The CDR3 consists of 16 residues. The CDR3 coding sequence is TGTGCCACCAGCAGAGATACGACAGGGGGCCCCGACACCATATATTTT. Translation: CATSRDTTGGPDTIYF.

V and J are TRBV9 and TRBJ2-3, with D perhaps matching TRBD2 (5 bases). The CDR3 sequence is 12 residues long. CDR1 SGDLS and CDR2 YYNGEE come from the germline V gene. Trimming cost V 2 bases and J 8 bases, with 9 bases left between them. The CDR3 spells CASSVSGSTQYF. CDR3 nucleotides: TGTGCCAGCAGCGTGAGCGGATCTACGCAGTATTTT.

The gene calls are TRBV2 and TRBJ2-1; no reliable D call. The germline V and J ends were trimmed by 2 bases and 5 bases, with 7 bases remaining between them. The CDR3 has 13 amino acids. CDR1 SNHLY and CDR2 FYNNEI come from the germline V gene. CDR3 sequence: CASSEFFNNEQFF. The CDR3 nucleotides are TGTGCCAGCAGTGAATTTTTTAACAATGAGCAGTTCTTC.

The V call is TRBV6-5, the J call TRBJ1-1, with D possibly TRBD1 on 6 matching bases. CDR1 and CDR2 from the germline V gene are MNHEY and SVGAGI. Deletions cut 10 bases from V and 1 base from J, with 19 bases between. The CDR3 totals 15 residues. Written as DNA, the CDR3 is TGTGCCACCTTGGGGTACGGACAGTCGAACACTGAAGCTTTCTTT. As protein: CATLGYGQSNTEAFF.

This sequence joins TRBV7-6 and TRBJ2-7, with 8 bases aligning to TRBD1. The J segment lost 0 bases and the V segment lost 2 bases, leaving 6 bases of the junction unmatched. The CDR3 loop spans 16 amino acids. Germline V gene sequence: CDR1 SGHVS, CDR2 FNYEAQ. The CDR3 DNA reads TGTGCCAGCAGCTTAACCCCAGGACAGGGCTCCTACGAGCAGTACTTC. Protein: CASSLTPGQGSYEQYF.